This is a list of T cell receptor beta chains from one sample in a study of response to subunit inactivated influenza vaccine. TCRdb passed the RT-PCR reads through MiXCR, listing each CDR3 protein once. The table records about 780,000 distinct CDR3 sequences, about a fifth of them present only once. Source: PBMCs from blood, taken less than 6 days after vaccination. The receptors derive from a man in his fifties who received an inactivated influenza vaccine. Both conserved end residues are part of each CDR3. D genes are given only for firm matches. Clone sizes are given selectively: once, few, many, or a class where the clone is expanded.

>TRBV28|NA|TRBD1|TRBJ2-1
TGTGCCAGCAGTCCCCGACAGGGTTCTGGGCAGTTCTTC
CASSPRQGSGQFF
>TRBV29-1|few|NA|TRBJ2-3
TGCAGCGTTTACACAGATACGCAGTATTTT
CSVYTDTQYF
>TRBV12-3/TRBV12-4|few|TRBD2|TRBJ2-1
TGTGCCAGCAGTTTCACTAGCGCTGACAATGAGCAGTTCTTC
CASSFTSADNEQFF
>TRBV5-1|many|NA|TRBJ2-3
TGCGCCAGCAGCTTGGAGGGGACTAGCACAGATACGCAGTATTTT
CASSLEGTSTDTQYF
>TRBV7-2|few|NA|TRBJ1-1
TGTGCCAGCAGCTTAGGGACGTTAATGAACACTGAAGCTTTCTTT
CASSLGTLMNTEAFF
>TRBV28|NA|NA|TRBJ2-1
TGTGCCAGCCACGGGGGACCATCCTACAATGAGCAGTTCTTC
CASHGGPSYNEQFF
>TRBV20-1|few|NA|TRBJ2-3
TGCAGTACATACACCCTATTCACAGATACGCAGTATTTT
CSTYTLFTDTQYF
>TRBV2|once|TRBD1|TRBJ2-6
TGTGCCAGCAGTAAGGAGACAGGGCTGCTTGCCGGGGCCAACGTCCTGACTTTC
CASSKETGLLAGANVLTF
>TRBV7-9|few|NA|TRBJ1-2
TGTGCCAGCAGCTTAGCAGCAGGGGTCGGCGGCTATGGCTACACCTTC
CASSLAAGVGGYGYTF
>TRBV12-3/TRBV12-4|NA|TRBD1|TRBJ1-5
TGTGCCAGCAGCAACGAATTGGGACAGGACCTTATCAGCCCCCAGCATTTT
CASSNELGQDLISPQHF
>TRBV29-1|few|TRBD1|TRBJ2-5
TGCAGCGTACAACCGACAGGGCGAGAGACCCAGTACTTC
CSVQPTGRETQYF
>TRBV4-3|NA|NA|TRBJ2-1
TGCGCCAGCAGCCTCGGGAAGGAAGAGCAGTTCTTC
CASSLGKEEQFF
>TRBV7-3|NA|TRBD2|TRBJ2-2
TGTGCCAGCAGCTTAACGTTGAGCCCTAGCGGAGGGTCCGGGGAGCTGTTTTTT
CASSLTLSPSGGSGELFF
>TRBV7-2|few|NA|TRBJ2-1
TGTGCCAGCAGCTTATCAACGGGGTCCTACAATGAGCAGTTCTTC
CASSLSTGSYNEQFF
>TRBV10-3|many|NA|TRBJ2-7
TGTGCCGCAATAGCGGCGGGCGGCGAGCAGTACTTC
CAAIAAGGEQYF
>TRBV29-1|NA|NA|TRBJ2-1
TGCAGCGTTGCCCAAGACTCCTACAATGAGCAGTTCTTC
CSVAQDSYNEQFF
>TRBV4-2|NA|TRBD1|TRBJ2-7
TGTGCCAGCAGCCAAAGACAACAGGGGACGGCCCTGTACGAGCAGTACTTC
CASSQRQQGTALYEQYF
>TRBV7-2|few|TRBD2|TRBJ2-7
TGTGCCAGCAGCTTTGGGCGGGAGGGCTACGAGCAGTACTTC
CASSFGREGYEQYF
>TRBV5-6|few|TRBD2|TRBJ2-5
TGTGCCAGCAGAAGACTAGCGGGGGGTGAGACCCAGTACTTC
CASRRLAGGETQYF
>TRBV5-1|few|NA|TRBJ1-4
TGCGCCAGCAGCTTGACTACGGTTCCTGATGAAAAACTGTTTTTT
CASSLTTVPDEKLFF
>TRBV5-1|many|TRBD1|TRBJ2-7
TGTGCCAGCAGCCCCGGGCAGGGGGACTACGAGCAGTACTTC
CASSPGQGDYEQYF
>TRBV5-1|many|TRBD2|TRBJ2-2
TGCGCCAGCAGAGGGACTAGCGGGAACACCGGGGAGCTGTTTTTT
CASRGTSGNTGELFF
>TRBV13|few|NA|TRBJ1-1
TGTGCCAGCAGCGCGCGCCTCGAAGAGGCTTTCTTT
CASSARLEEAFF
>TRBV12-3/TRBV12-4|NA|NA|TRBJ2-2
TGTGCCAGCAGTAAAACAGGGTTGTCTAGCGGGGAGCTGTTTTTT
CASSKTGLSSGELFF
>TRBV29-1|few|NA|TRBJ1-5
TGCAGCGTCGCTGGGACGGAGAGGAATCAGCCCCAGCATTTT
CSVAGTERNQPQHF
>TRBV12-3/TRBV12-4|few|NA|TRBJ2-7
TGTGCCAGCAGTTTCAGTCAGGGCGGGGAGCAGTACTTC
CASSFSQGGEQYF
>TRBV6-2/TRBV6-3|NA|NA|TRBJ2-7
TGTGCCAGCAGTTACTCTCGCCCCTCCTACGAGCAGTACTTC
CASSYSRPSYEQYF
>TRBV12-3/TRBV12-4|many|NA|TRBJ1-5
TGTGCCAGCAGTTTTAAGGGAGGCAATCAGCCCCAGCATTTT
CASSFKGGNQPQHF
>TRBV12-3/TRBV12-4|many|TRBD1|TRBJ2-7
TGTGCCAGCAGTAAAAGTCCGGGACAGGGCTCCTACGAGCAGTACTTC
CASSKSPGQGSYEQYF
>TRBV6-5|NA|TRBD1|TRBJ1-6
TGTGCCAGCAGTTCGCTGGGAACAGGGGTGGATTCACCCCTCCACTTT
CASSSLGTGVDSPLHF
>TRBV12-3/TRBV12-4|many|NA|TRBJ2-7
TGTGCCAGCAGCCCGGAGACGTACGAGCAGTACTTC
CASSPETYEQYF
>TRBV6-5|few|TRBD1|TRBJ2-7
TGTGCCAGCACTTCCGGGACAGCCTACTACGAGCAGTACTTC
CASTSGTAYYEQYF
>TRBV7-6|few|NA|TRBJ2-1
TGTGCCAGCAGCTCGGGACCCTGGGACAATGAGCAGTTCTTC
CASSSGPWDNEQFF
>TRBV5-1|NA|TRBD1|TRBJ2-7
TGTGCCAGCAGTTTAGGGACAGGGGCTCGAGAGCAGTACTTC
CASSLGTGAREQYF
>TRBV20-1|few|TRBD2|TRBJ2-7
TGCAGTGCTAGACACACTAGCGGGGATTACGAGCAGTACTTC
CSARHTSGDYEQYF
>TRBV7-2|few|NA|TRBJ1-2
TGTGCCAGCAGCCATCCCATGGACTATGGCTACACCTTC
CASSHPMDYGYTF
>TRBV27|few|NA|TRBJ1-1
TGTGCCAGCAGTATGGGGCGATCGGGTATCCTGAACACTGAAGCTTTCTTT
CASSMGRSGILNTEAFF
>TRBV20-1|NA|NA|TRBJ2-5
TGCAGTGCTAGGATGATAGGGGGTCAAGAGACCCAGTACTTC
CSARMIGGQETQYF
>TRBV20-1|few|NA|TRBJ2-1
TGCAGTGCTAGAGCTGGGTCAGGGGCCTACAATGAGCAGTTCTTC
CSARAGSGAYNEQFF
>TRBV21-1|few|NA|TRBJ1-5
TGTGCCAACCGGGATTCAACCATCCAGGATCAGCCCCAGCATTTT
CANRDSTIQDQPQHF
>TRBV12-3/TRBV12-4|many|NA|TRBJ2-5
TGTGCCAGCAGTTCGAGTACGCGGCAAGAGACCCAGTACTTC
CASSSSTRQETQYF
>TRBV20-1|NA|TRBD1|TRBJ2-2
TGCAGTGCTAGAGCCCTGTTAGGGGGCAACACCGGGGAGCTGTTTTTT
CSARALLGGNTGELFF
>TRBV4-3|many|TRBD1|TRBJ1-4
TGCGCCAGCAGCCAATTCCGGACAGGGGGCGGTGAAAAACTGTTTTTT
CASSQFRTGGGEKLFF
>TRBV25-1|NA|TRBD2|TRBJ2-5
TGTGCCAGCAGTGATCCGACTAGCGGGAGCCAAGAGACCCAGTACTTC
CASSDPTSGSQETQYF
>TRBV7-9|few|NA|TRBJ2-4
TGTGCCAGCAGACCACTCCGGGGGTCCAAAAACATTCAGTACTTC
CASRPLRGSKNIQYF